This T cell receptor (beta chain) derives from a study of human T cells and chemical hapten exposure. The study used a library that attached unique molecular identifiers to individual cDNA molecules. TCRdb called the RACE reads again in MiXCR, with one record for every CDR3 protein. In the table there are roughly 380,000 distinct CDR3 sequences, roughly 5% of which are singletons. Indicated time point: pre-sensitization, week 0. Specified treatment: therapeutic diphenylcyclopropenone sensitization with weekly scalp DPC. At patch-test visits, sampling came before the patch test. CDR1 is SGHNT and CDR2 is YYREEE in the germline V gene (reference sequence). The CDR3 covers 14 residues. Between the trimmed V and J ends, which lost 0 bases and 6 bases, there was a span of 12 bases.

The chain recombines TRBV5-4 with TRBJ1-1; weak D call: TRBD1 (6 bases). The sample in question was whole blood, obtained in connection with sensitization to the hapten diphenylcyclopropenone (DPC). The clonotype was recovered from a woman aged 50 to 60 with alopecia areata. Some clones in this sample may be carry-over from other donors' samples. CDR3: CASSLGWGASEAFF. The CDR3 DNA sequence: TGTGCCAGCAGCTTGGGGTGGGGGGCGTCTGAAGCTTTCTTT.